This entry features one TCR beta chain sequence. The antigen is not known. This CDR3 is built from 13 residues. Germline CDR1 reads PRHDT; CDR2 reads FYEKMQ (reference sequence). The record originates from a study of human CD8 memory T cell subsets. Study-wide results and caveats: From the Chao1 estimates, stem-like memory T cells appeared to be more diverse than precursor exhausted T cells.

TCR beta was sequenced from UMI-tagged 5' RACE libraries. Reprocessing the 5' RACE reads, TCRdb reports a single entry for every CDR3 protein and omits DNA. Its clone listing holds 6,500 to 8,000 distinct CDR3 sequences. Enrichment for total CD8+ T cells was performed by negative magnetic separation. The sample taken for sequencing was CD8+ T cells from PBMCs. The chain carries TRBV13 and TRBJ2-1; TCRdb's D call of TRBD2 is untestable without DNA. The origin of this receptor is a human donor in good health. The CDR3 reads CASRTSYYNEQFF.